This TCR beta chain was recorded in a study of blood T cell repertoires in COVID-19. Assignment of participants to cohorts was predicated upon participant-reported clinical history. Using immunoSEQ multiplex PCR, the repertoire was profiled, and TCRdb retains in-frame clones only, with some absent. The repertoire consists of 150,000 to 200,000 clones, with 89% occurring once and the leading ten covering about 0.77%. This CDR3 comprises 14 residues. Sequenced material: PBMCs or T cells enriched from blood (not recorded which). The rearrangement uses TRBV21-1 and TRBJ2-2; the D call in the table, TRBD2, was not verified against the DNA. TRBV21-1 is noted as a pseudogene. This TCR was sampled from a woman under 30 who had recovered from COVID-19. The CDR3 region is CASSNGRGTGELFF. The CDR3 DNA follows: TGTGCCAGCAGCAACGGCCGGGGCACCGGGGAGCTGTTTTTT.